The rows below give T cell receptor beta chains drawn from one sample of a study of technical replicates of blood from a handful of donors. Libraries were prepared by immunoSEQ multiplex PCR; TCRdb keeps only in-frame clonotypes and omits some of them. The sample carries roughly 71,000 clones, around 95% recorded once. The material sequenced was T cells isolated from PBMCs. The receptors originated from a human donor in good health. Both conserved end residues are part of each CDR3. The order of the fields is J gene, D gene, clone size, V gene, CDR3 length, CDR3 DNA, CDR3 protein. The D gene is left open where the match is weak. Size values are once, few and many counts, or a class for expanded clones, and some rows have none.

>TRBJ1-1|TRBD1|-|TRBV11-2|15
TGTGCCAGCAGCTTAGGGACAGGGGCGCGGACTGAAGCTTTCTTT
CASSLGTGARTEAFF
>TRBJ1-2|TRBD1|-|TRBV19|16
TGTGCCAGTAGTATAATGGGGACAGGGCGCGACTATGGCTACACCTTC
CASSIMGTGRDYGYTF
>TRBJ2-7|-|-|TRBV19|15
TGTGCCAGTAGTATAACGGTGAACGCGGTCTACGAGCAGTACTTC
CASSITVNAVYEQYF
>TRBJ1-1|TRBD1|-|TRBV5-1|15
TGCGCCAGCAGCTTGGGGGGGACAGTCAACACTGAAGCTTTCTTT
CASSLGGTVNTEAFF
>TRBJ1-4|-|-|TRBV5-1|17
TGCGCCAGCAGCTCCGACAGCGTGAGAGCAACTAATGAAAAACTGTTTTTT
CASSSDSVRATNEKLFF
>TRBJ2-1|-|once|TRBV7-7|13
TGTGCCAGCAGCCAAGACAGGAGAAATGAGCAGTTCTTC
CASSQDRRNEQFF
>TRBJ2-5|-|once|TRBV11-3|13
TGTGCCAGCAGCTCCTCCTTTGAGGAGACCCAGTACTTC
CASSSSFEETQYF
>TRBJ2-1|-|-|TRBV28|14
TGTGCCAGCAGTTACAAGTTTCTTTACAATGAGCAGTTCTTC
CASSYKFLYNEQFF
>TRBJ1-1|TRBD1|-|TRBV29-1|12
TGCAGCTCTACAGGGGGGGGAACTGAAGCTTTCTTT
CSSTGGGTEAFF
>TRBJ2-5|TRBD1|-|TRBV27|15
TGTGCCAGCAGTACCGGGACAGGGTCATGGGAGACCCAGTACTTC
CASSTGTGSWETQYF
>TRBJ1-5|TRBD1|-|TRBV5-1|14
TGCGCCAGCAGCGACGGGACAGTAAATCAGCCCCAGCATTTT
CASSDGTVNQPQHF
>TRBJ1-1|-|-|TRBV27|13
TGTGCCAGCAGCATCCCAGGGGTGACGGAAGCTTTCTTT
CASSIPGVTEAFF
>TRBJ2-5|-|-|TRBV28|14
TGTGCCAGCAGTTTCGCCAGGGGACGAGAGACCCAGTACTTC
CASSFARGRETQYF
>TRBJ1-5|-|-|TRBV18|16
TGTGCCAGCTCAACGATTAAGAGGATTAGCAATCAGCCCCAGCATTTT
CASSTIKRISNQPQHF
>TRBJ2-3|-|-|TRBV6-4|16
TGTGCCATCAACCCCCAGACTAGTCTAGGCACAGATACGCAGTATTTT
CAINPQTSLGTDTQYF
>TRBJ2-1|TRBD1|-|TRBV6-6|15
TGTGCCAGCAGTCACCGGGACAGGTCTATGAATGAGCAGTTCTTC
CASSHRDRSMNEQFF
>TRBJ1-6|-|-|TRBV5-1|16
TGCGCCAGCAGCCCGGAGGGGCTTTCCTATAATTCACCCCTCCACTTT
CASSPEGLSYNSPLHF
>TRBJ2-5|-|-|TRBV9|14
TGTGCCAGCAGCGTAGCCGATGAGAGAGAGACCCAGTACTTC
CASSVADERETQYF
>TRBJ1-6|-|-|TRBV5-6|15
TGTGCCAGCAGCTTGGTAGGGGCACATTCTTCACCCCTCCACTTT
CASSLVGAHSSPLHF
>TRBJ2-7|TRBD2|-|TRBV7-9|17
TGTGCCAGCAGCCTCGACCCCGGGGGGGGCTACTCCTACGAGCAGTACTTC
CASSLDPGGGYSYEQYF
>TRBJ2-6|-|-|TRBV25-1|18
TGTGCCAGCAGTGAATATTCCACAAGGGGGAGTGGGGCCAACGTCCTGACTTTC
CASSEYSTRGSGANVLTF
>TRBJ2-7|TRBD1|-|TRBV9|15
TGTGCCAGCAGCCTAGGGACAGGGGTTGCCTACGAGCAGTACTTC
CASSLGTGVAYEQYF
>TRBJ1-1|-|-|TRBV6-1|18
TGTGCCAGCAGTGCACAGGCACAGGGCTCCTGGGAGAACACTGAAGCTTTCTTT
CASSAQAQGSWENTEAFF
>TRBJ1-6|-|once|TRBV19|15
TGTGCCAGTAAGGAGGGCTCCTACTATAATTCACCCCTCCACTTT
CASKEGSYYNSPLHF
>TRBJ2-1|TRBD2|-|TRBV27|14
TGTGCCAGCAGTTTTTACGGGAGGGCGAATGAGCAGTTCTTC
CASSFYGRANEQFF
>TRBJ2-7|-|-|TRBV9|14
TGTGCCAGCAGCGTTCGCGGGTTCAAGGACGAGCAGTACTTC
CASSVRGFKDEQYF
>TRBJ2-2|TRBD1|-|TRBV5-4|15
TGTGCCAGCAGCTTGCGGGACAGGTCCCCCGGGGAGCTGTTTTTT
CASSLRDRSPGELFF
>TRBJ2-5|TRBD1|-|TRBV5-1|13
TGCGCCAGCAGCGGGACAGATGAAGAGACCCAGTACTTC
CASSGTDEETQYF
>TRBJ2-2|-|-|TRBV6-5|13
TGTGCCAGCAGTTACAGCCACACCGGGGAGCTGTTTTTT
CASSYSHTGELFF